A single sample gave rise to the 26 T cell receptor beta chains below, sequenced in a study of T cell changes during pregnancy in multiple sclerosis. Sequencing used immunoSEQ multiplex PCR; TCRdb keeps in-frame clones, though not all of them. The sample has about 59,000 clones, roughly 90% seen once. The sequencing used peripheral blood, collected in the third trimester of pregnancy. Receptor source: a female donor in good health, enrolled as a control in a pregnancy study.

The chain employs TRBV11-2 and TRBJ2-5, with D hard to call. Germline V gene sequence: CDR1 SGHAT, CDR2 FQNNGV. The CDR3 is made up of 12 amino acids. Trimming left V 1 base short and J 7 bases short, with 7 bases between. In DNA form, the CDR3 reads TGTGCCAGCAGCTTAGGGGCCGGGACCCAGTACTTC. Residues: CASSLGAGTQYF.

The chain joins TRBV27 to TRBJ1-2; 7 bases map to TRBD1. V lost 9 bases to trimming and J lost 4 bases; unmatched junction nucleotides: 14. The germline V gene has CDR1 MNHEY and CDR2 SMNVEV (reference sequence). The CDR3 has 15 amino acids. The chain's CDR3 is CARAIPEDRVYGYTF. For the CDR3, the DNA is TGTGCCAGGGCCATCCCCGAAGACAGGGTCTATGGCTACACCTTC.

As DNA, the CDR3 is TGTGCCAGCAGCTTAGAGGGACTAGGCCCAGATACGCAGTATTTT. Amino acids: CASSLEGLGPDTQYF. The V call is TRBV7-2, the J call TRBJ2-3; 8 bases fit TRBD2. The junction had 4 bases not matched to a gene; V was cut back by 1 base and J by 4 bases. From germline, CDR1 is SGHTA and CDR2 FQGNSA. The CDR3 is 15 residues long.

V gene TRBV25-1 combines with J gene TRBJ1-6; 8 nucleotides match TRBD1. Trimming removed 5 bases from V and 7 bases from J; junction bases left unmatched: 4. The CDR3 totals 14 residues. Looked up from germline, CDR1 is MGHDK and CDR2 is SYGVNS. The CDR3 DNA is TGTGCCAGCAGTAGGGGACAGGAAAATTCACCCCTCCACTTT. It specifies CASSRGQENSPLHF.

The chain combines TRBV6-5 with TRBJ2-7; TRBD2 is a possible D gene (6 bases). The V gene lost 6 bases and the J gene lost 2 bases, with 11 bases spanning the gap. The CDR3 runs to 13 residues. The germline V gene has CDR1 MNHEY and CDR2 SVGAGI. CDR3 region: CASSRGLTYEQYF. CDR3 in DNA: TGTGCCAGCAGCCGGGGACTGACCTACGAGCAGTACTTC.

V is TRBV27 and J is TRBJ1-2, with D perhaps matching TRBD1 (5 bases). CDR1 and CDR2 (germline): MNHEY, SMNVEV (reference sequence). V lost 6 bases, J lost 3 bases, and 14 bases lay in between. This CDR3 contains 14 residues. The CDR3: CASSPGWGDYGYTF. DNA of the CDR3: TGTGCCAGCAGCCCAGGATGGGGGGACTATGGCTACACCTTC.

V and J are TRBV5-5 and TRBJ1-2; 9 bases fit TRBD1. The CDR3 has 14 residues. Looked up from germline, CDR1 is SGHKS and CDR2 is YYEKEE (reference sequence). V dropped 4 bases and J dropped 4; count of bases not matched to a gene: 5. CDR3 DNA sequence: TGTGCCAGCAGCAAAGGACAGGGGACCTATGGCTACACCTTC. It is translated as CASSKGQGTYGYTF.

V is TRBV5-1 and J is TRBJ1-1; 9 bases agree with TRBD1. V trimming: 6 bases; J trimming: 1 base; junction bases outside the gene matches: 10. Germline V gene data show CDR1 as SGHRS and CDR2 as YFSETQ. The CDR3 covers 16 residues. CDR3 in DNA: TGCGCCAGCACCGGACAGGGGCTGTCAGGGAACACTGAAGCTTTCTTT. Translating it yields CASTGQGLSGNTEAFF. The complete variable domain, with remaining parts taken from reference TRBV5-1 and TRBJ1-1, reads KAGVTQTPRYLIKTRGQQVTLSCSPISGHRSVSWYQQTPGQGLQFLFEYFSETQRNKGNFPGRFSGRQFSNSRSEMNVSTLELGDSALYLCASTGQGLSGNTEAFFGQGTRLTVV.

The rearrangement uses TRBV4-1 and TRBJ2-7; D gene ambiguous. Germline CDR1 reads MGHRA; CDR2 reads YSYEKL. The V and J ends lost 1 base and 0 bases respectively, with 10 bases between them. The CDR3 is 15 residues long. The CDR3: CASSQGGVSSYEQYF. The CDR3 bases are TGCGCCAGCAGCCAAGGCGGAGTGAGCTCCTACGAGCAGTACTTC.

This chain uses TRBV7-2 with TRBJ1-4; 11 bases are a match to TRBD1. Per germline, CDR1 SGHTA and CDR2 FQGNSA. With V trimmed by 5 bases and J by 2 bases, 4 bases remained unmatched. The CDR3 contains 16 residues. CDR3 in DNA: TGTGCCAGCAGCCCGGGACAGGGGGTCACTAATGAAAAACTGTTTTTT. This encodes CASSPGQGVTNEKLFF. Together with reference TRBV7-2 and TRBJ1-4, the CDR3 gives the full variable domain: GAGVSQSPSNKVTEKGKDVELRCDPISGHTALYWYRQSLGQGLEFLIYFQGNSAPDKSGLPSDRFSAERTGGSVSTLTIQRTQQEDSAVYLCASSPGQGVTNEKLFFGSGTQLSVL.

The chain links TRBV11-2 to TRBJ2-2; tentative D call: TRBD2 (7 bases). The germline V and J ends were trimmed by 5 bases and 5 bases, with 15 bases remaining between them. CDR1 and CDR2 from the germline V gene are SGHAT and FQNNGV. This CDR3 comprises 15 residues. CDR3 residues: CASSPFGGATGELFF. In nucleotides, the CDR3 is TGTGCCAGCAGCCCCTTTGGGGGGGCAACCGGGGAGCTGTTTTTT.

Only one count was recorded for this clone. This chain links TRBV5-5 with TRBJ2-7; D is perhaps TRBD2 (7 bases). The germline V gene has CDR1 SGHKS and CDR2 YYEKEE (reference sequence). The CDR3 consists of 15 residues. The V end lost 4 bases, the J end lost 4 bases, and 18 bases lay between the germline ends. DNA of the CDR3: TGTGCCAGCAGCCGTCTCGGGGGGCCTTCATACGAGCAGTACTTC. This gives the protein CASSRLGGPSYEQYF.

This chain links TRBV30 with TRBJ1-2; 7 bases map to TRBD1. CDR3 length: 13 amino acids. J gave up 2 bases and V 1 base, and 1 base lay outside the gene matches. Germline loops: CDR1 GTSNPN, CDR2 SVGIG (reference sequence). The DNA of the CDR3 is TGTGCCTGGAGTGCGACAGGGAACTATGGCTACACCTTC. Its protein product is CAWSATGNYGYTF.

CDR3 sequence (DNA): TGTGCCAGCATGGAGACAGGGGGTTGGGAGCAGTACTTC. It yields the protein CASMETGGWEQYF. This chain joins TRBV6-5 and TRBJ2-7; 9 nucleotides match TRBD1. The CDR3 has 13 amino acids. J gave up 7 bases and V 7 bases, and 8 bases lay outside the gene matches. Germline lookup yields CDR1 MNHEY and CDR2 SVGAGI.

The J gene is TRBJ2-5, the V gene TRBV29-1, with TRBD2 matching 7 bases. Looked up from germline, CDR1 is SQVTM and CDR2 is ANQGSEA. Unmatched junction bases numbered 7, after V lost 6 bases and J lost 0 bases. There are 14 residues in the CDR3. The CDR3: CSVGVGGYQETQYF. CDR3 DNA: TGCAGCGTGGGTGTCGGGGGGTACCAAGAGACCCAGTACTTC.

The chain links TRBV29-1 to TRBJ2-1; 8 positions match TRBD2. The CDR3 is 14 amino acids. Trimming removed 7 bases from V and 1 base from J; junction bases left unmatched: 6. Germline V gives CDR1 SQVTM, CDR2 ANQGSEA. The CDR3 sequence is CSARASGSYNEQFF. As DNA, the CDR3 is TGCAGCGCTAGGGCTAGCGGGTCCTACAATGAGCAGTTCTTC.

This clone occurred once. This chain joins TRBV27 and TRBJ2-3; 9 nucleotides align to TRBD2. The CDR3 is 15 amino acids. CDR1 and CDR2 (germline): MNHEY, SMNVEV (reference sequence). Trimming cost V 7 bases and J 4 bases; bases outside gene matches: 9. Written as DNA, the CDR3 is TGTGCCAGCACACTCTCTAGCGGGGCCGCAGATACGCAGTATTTT. It codes for CASTLSSGAADTQYF.

The genes are TRBV5-1 and TRBJ2-7, with TRBD2 matching over 10 bases. The CDR3 is made up of 17 amino acids. CDR1 and CDR2 from the germline V gene are SGHRS and YFSETQ. The ends lost 2 bases at V and 5 bases at J; junction bases unmatched: 13. CDR3 protein: CASSLGVAGGIGHEQYF. CDR3 bases: TGCGCCAGCAGCTTAGGGGTAGCGGGGGGTATCGGCCACGAGCAGTACTTC.

The chain recombines TRBV7-2 with TRBJ2-7; possibly TRBD2 for D (6 bases). This CDR3 has 14 amino acids. V lost 3 bases and J 1 base, leaving 10 bases between the germline ends. Germline values: CDR1 SGHTA, CDR2 FQGNSA. CDR3 sequence reads: CASSLLAQSYEQYF. The CDR3 DNA follows: TGTGCCAGCAGCTTGCTAGCGCAATCCTACGAGCAGTACTTC.

The chain is built from TRBV12-5 and TRBJ2-1; TRBD2 matches at 11 bases. This CDR3 has 17 residues. The J segment lost 4 bases and the V segment lost 7 bases, leaving 12 bases of the junction unmatched. Germline lookup yields CDR1 LGHNT and CDR2 FRNRAP. CDR3 in amino acids: CASAPFTGLAGYNEQFF. CDR3 in DNA: TGTGCTAGTGCTCCTTTCACTGGACTAGCGGGTTACAATGAGCAGTTCTTC. Full variable domain (rest looked up from reference TRBV12-5 and TRBJ2-1): DARVTQTPRHKVTEMGQEVTMRCQPILGHNTVFWYRQTMMQGLELLAYFRNRAPLDDSGMPKDRFSAEMPDATLATLKIQPSEPRDSAVYFCASAPFTGLAGYNEQFFGPGTRLTVL.

The DNA for the CDR3 is TGTGCCAGCAGCTTAAGCAACTCTAACTATGGCTACACCTTC. Translation: CASSLSNSNYGYTF. The chain is built from TRBV7-9 and TRBJ1-2; no firm D call. With 2 bases removed from V and 0 bases from J, the gap between germline ends came to 7 bases. The CDR3 runs to 14 residues. The V gene's germline CDR1 is SEHNR and CDR2 FQNEAQ (reference sequence). Together with reference TRBV7-9 and TRBJ1-2, the CDR3 gives the full variable domain: DTGVSQNPRHKITKRGQNVTFRCDPISEHNRLYWYRQTLGQGPEFLTYFQNEAQLEKSRLLSDRFSAERPKGSFSTLEIQRTEQGDSAMYLCASSLSNSNYGYTFGSGTRLTVV.

This chain links TRBV9 with TRBJ2-3; 13 positions match TRBD2. Unmatched junction bases numbered 10, after V lost 3 bases and J lost 0 bases. The CDR3 covers 19 residues. Germline V gene sequence: CDR1 SGDLS, CDR2 YYNGEE. The DNA for the CDR3 is TGTGCCAGCAGCGCCCGGACTAGCGGGGGCGCCTATAGCACAGATACGCAGTATTTT. Translating gives CASSARTSGGAYSTDTQYF.

The chain recombines TRBV4-3 with TRBJ1-3, with D possibly matching TRBD1 (6 bases). CDR3 length equals 18 residues. Per germline, CDR1 LGHNA and CDR2 YSLEER. V was pared by 0 bases and J by 0 bases, with 15 bases between. CDR3 residues: CASSQDVEDSFSGNTIYF. DNA for the CDR3: TGCGCCAGCAGCCAAGATGTAGAGGACAGTTTCTCTGGAAACACCATATATTTT.

This chain links TRBV4-3 with TRBJ2-2; D is unresolved. Trimming took 0 bases from V and 4 from J, leaving 9 bases between them. This CDR3 is built from 15 residues. The V gene's germline CDR1 is LGHNA and CDR2 YSLEER. The CDR3 sequence: CASSQDLSSTGELFF. DNA of the CDR3: TGCGCCAGCAGCCAAGATCTTAGTAGCACCGGGGAGCTGTTTTTT.

The rearrangement links TRBV7-9 to TRBJ1-3; 9 bases map to TRBD1. The CDR3 runs to 16 residues. CDR1 and CDR2 from the germline V gene are SEHNR and FQNEAQ (reference sequence). The V segment lost 3 bases and the J segment 2 bases; nucleotides outside the gene matches: 5. The CDR3: CASSFGGTGTGNTIYF. DNA of the CDR3: TGTGCCAGCAGCTTCGGCGGGACAGGGACTGGAAACACCATATATTTT.

V is TRBV4-3 and J is TRBJ1-6; a possible D gene is TRBD1 (6 bases). This CDR3 contains 15 residues. V was pared by 0 bases and J by 10 bases, with 13 bases between. The germline V gene encodes CDR1 LGHNA and CDR2 YSLEER. The CDR3 spells CASSQDGTSRSPLHF. CDR3 in DNA: TGCGCCAGCAGCCAAGACGGGACAAGTCGCTCACCCCTCCACTTT.